These T cell receptor beta chains were read from a single sample in a study of OX40 agonist ivuxolimab in advanced cancers. The table came from immunoSEQ multiplex PCR; TCRdb's copy has only in-frame clones and leaves some out. Of tens of thousands of clones in the sample, approximately 84% are singletons; the top ten hold about 4.5%. This material consisted of CD4+ or CD8+ T cells sorted from blood, taken in a trial of the OX40 agonist ivuxolimab. The receptors shown here come from an adult with an advanced solid tumor such as melanoma, head and neck, liver or kidney cancer. Each CDR3 is given with its conserved first and last residue. The D gene is left open where the match is weak. Part of the rows lack a size; the others show once, few, many or a class for expanded clones.

TRBV5-1	NA	NA	TRBJ2-6	TGCGCCAGCAGCTTGGGGGTAACTGGGGCCAACGTCCTGACTTTC	CASSLGVTGANVLTF
TRBV29-1	NA	NA	TRBJ1-3	TGCAGCGTTGAAGAGGGCGGAGGGTCGGGAAACACCATATATTTT	CSVEEGGGSGNTIYF
TRBV7-2	NA	NA	TRBJ1-3	TGTGCCAGCAGCCCCGGTCCGGGTGGAAACACCATATATTTT	CASSPGPGGNTIYF
TRBV9	NA	NA	TRBJ2-2	TGTGCCAGCAGCGTAGGGGAATCGGGGGAGCTGTTTTTT	CASSVGESGELFF
TRBV20-1	NA	NA	TRBJ2-7	TGCAGTGCTAAAGGGTCCTACGAGCAGTACTTC	CSAKGSYEQYF
TRBV19	TRBD2	NA	TRBJ2-1	TGTGCCAGTAGTATTTGGGGACTAGCGGGAGTCAATGAGCAGTTCTTC	CASSIWGLAGVNEQFF
TRBV29-1	NA	NA	TRBJ2-1	TGCAGCGGCGCGCTATCCCGTCAAAATGAGCAGTTCTTC	CSGALSRQNEQFF
TRBV15	NA	once	TRBJ2-2	TGTGCCACCAGCAGCTTTAGAATCGGGGAGCTGTTTTTT	CATSSFRIGELFF
TRBV19	NA	few	TRBJ2-3	TGTGCCAGTAGTATTTCTGTCGTTGGGGCAGATACGCAGTATTTT	CASSISVVGADTQYF
TRBV5-6	NA	NA	TRBJ2-3	TGTGCCAGCAGCCCTATAGAAAGCGGGAGCACAGATACGCAGTATTTT	CASSPIESGSTDTQYF
TRBV10-1	NA	NA	TRBJ2-7	TGCGCCGACGGAGGGCCGTACGAGCAGTACTTC	CADGGPYEQYF
TRBV28	NA	NA	TRBJ2-7	TGTGCCAGCATCCACGGGGGTGCTACCACCTACGAGCAGTACTTC	CASIHGGATTYEQYF
TRBV6-5	NA	NA	TRBJ2-2	TGTGCCAGCAGTTTTCGGCGGTCCGTGACCGGGGAGCTGTTTTTT	CASSFRRSVTGELFF
TRBV27	TRBD2	NA	TRBJ2-1	TGTGCCAGCAGACTAGGGATGAGCGGGAGAGTGAGGGAGCAGTTCTTC	CASRLGMSGRVREQFF
TRBV7-6	TRBD2	NA	TRBJ2-3	TGTGCCAGCAGCACCCGACTGGCGGGAGGTATCACAGATACGCAGTATTTT	CASSTRLAGGITDTQYF